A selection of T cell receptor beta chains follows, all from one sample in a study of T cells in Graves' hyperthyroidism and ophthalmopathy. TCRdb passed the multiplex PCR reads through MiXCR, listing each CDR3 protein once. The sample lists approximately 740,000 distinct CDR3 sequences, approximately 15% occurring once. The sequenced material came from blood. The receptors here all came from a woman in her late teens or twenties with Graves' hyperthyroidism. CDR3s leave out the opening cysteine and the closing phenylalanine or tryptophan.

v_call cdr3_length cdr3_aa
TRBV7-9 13 ASSLERGRTYEQY
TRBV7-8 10 ASSRRSYEQY
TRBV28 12 ASRSQTSRGEQY
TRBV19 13 ASSLGGMVQDTQY
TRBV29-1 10 SAKGITDTQY
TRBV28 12 ASSLVGLDYGYT
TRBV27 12 ASSPGTAFYEQY
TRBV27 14 ASSLSPLAAYNEQF
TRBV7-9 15 ASSLILRTTMNTEAF
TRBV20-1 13 SARDEIVGNTEAF
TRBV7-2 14 ASSLTSGTSGYEQY
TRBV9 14 ASSVGTSGSTYEQY
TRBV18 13 ASSPRVMSYTEAF
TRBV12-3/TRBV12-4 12 ASQQGGGNQPQH
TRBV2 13 ASRKNSDSSYEQY
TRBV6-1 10 ATQGGDQPQH
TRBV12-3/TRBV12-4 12 ASSTQGIIDEQY
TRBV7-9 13 ASSLNSGANEKLF
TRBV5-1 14 ASSLATGLAGITQY
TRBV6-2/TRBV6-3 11 ASSRTSHQPQH
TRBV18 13 ASSPGPFGYNEQF
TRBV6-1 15 ASSERGYGGIADTQY
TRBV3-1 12 ASSQGGAYTEAF
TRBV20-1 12 SARAWQVNTEAF
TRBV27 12 ASKGLAGTYEQY
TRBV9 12 ASSAADVHQPQH
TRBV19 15 ASSIQSIAGAPRGQF
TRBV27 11 ASGLAGGYEQY
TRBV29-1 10 SARTGRETQY
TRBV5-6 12 ASSFYRAHQPQH
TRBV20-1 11 SARDASSYEQY
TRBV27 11 ASRTNNYNEQF
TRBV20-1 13 SARDPLAVTYEQY
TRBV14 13 ASSQRVGRNTEAF
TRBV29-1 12 SVEGRTNRETQY
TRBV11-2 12 ASSRDSWGSPLH
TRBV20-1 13 SARGLAESSYEQY
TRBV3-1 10 ASSQVGGELF
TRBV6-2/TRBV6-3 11 ASSDADGMGYT
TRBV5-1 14 ASSITGTGGQETQY
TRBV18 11 ASSPLQPGELF
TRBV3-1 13 ASSHSNRLGETQY
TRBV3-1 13 ASSQGLAASGEQF
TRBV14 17 ASTGRRRLAGDGADTQY
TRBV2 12 ATTDRGRWETQY
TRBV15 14 ATSSAEDQGRETQY
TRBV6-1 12 ASSLTGPNTEAF